The 6 T cell receptor beta chains given below trace back to one sample, sequenced in a study of shared clonotypes between healthy human individuals. The table came from immunoSEQ multiplex PCR; TCRdb's copy has only in-frame clones and leaves some out. Of about 520,000 clones in the sample, roughly 95% were seen once. Sequencing was done on a sample of naive CD4+ T cells sorted from blood. Subset indicated: CD45RA+ positively selected. These receptor sequences come from a woman aged 30 to 39 in good health.

This chain links TRBV18 with TRBJ2-7, with 11 nucleotides matching TRBD2. The germline gives CDR1 KGHSH, CDR2 LQKENI. CDR3 size: 16 residues. J was trimmed by 3 bases and V by 5 bases; bases with no gene match: 9. CDR3: CASSAVRGLADYEQYF. CDR3 in DNA: TGTGCCAGCTCAGCGGTCCGGGGACTAGCGGACTACGAGCAGTACTTC.

The chain employs TRBV11-2 and TRBJ2-7; either TRBD1 or TRBD2 may fit D (5 bases each). Trimming shortened V by 5 bases and J by 12 bases, and 20 bases separated the two germline ends. This CDR3 is built from 13 residues. Germline V gene data show CDR1 as SGHAT and CDR2 as FQNNGV. Written as DNA, the CDR3 is TGTGCCAGCAGCCCCGAGGGGACGCCACGTCGGTACTTC. Protein product: CASSPEGTPRRYF.

In the case of this clone: A junction end diverges from the germline sequence, so it may reflect a read error. The chain recombines TRBV2 with TRBJ2-6, with a weak D call TRBD1 (5 bases). CDR1 is SNHLY, CDR2 FYNNEI, per germline. CDR3 length equals 14 residues. The CDR3 DNA reads as TGTGCCAGCAGCGAAGGGGATGGGGCCAACGTCCTGACTTTC. Encoded protein: CASSEGDGANVLTF.

The gene calls are TRBV28 and TRBJ1-1, with a tentative D call TRBD1 (5 bases). The CDR3 is 19 amino acids. The V gene's germline CDR1 is MDHEN and CDR2 SYDVKM. Between the trimmed V and J ends, which lost 1 base and 0 bases, there was a span of 21 bases. The CDR3 coding sequence is TGTGCCAGCAGTTTATTGGGACTGGGAAGGAAGAAAATGAACACTGAAGCTTTCTTT. It specifies CASSLLGLGRKKMNTEAFF.

The rearrangement links TRBV9 to TRBJ2-7; 10 positions match TRBD2. Germline lookup yields CDR1 SGDLS and CDR2 YYNGEE. The CDR3 has 15 residues. V lost 5 bases to trimming and J lost 0 bases; unmatched junction nucleotides: 5. In nucleotides, the CDR3 is TGTGCCAGCAGTCATAGCGGGAGGAGCTCCTACGAGCAGTACTTC. This codes for CASSHSGRSSYEQYF.

The V gene is TRBV6-5, the J gene TRBJ1-1; D may be TRBD1 (5 bases). Trimming cost V 2 bases and J 10 bases, with 14 bases left between them. This CDR3 region has 13 residues. From germline, CDR1 is MNHEY and CDR2 SVGAGI. CDR3 region: CASSYTRGEGAFF. The DNA for the CDR3 is TGTGCCAGCAGTTACACGCGGGGGGAGGGAGCTTTCTTT.